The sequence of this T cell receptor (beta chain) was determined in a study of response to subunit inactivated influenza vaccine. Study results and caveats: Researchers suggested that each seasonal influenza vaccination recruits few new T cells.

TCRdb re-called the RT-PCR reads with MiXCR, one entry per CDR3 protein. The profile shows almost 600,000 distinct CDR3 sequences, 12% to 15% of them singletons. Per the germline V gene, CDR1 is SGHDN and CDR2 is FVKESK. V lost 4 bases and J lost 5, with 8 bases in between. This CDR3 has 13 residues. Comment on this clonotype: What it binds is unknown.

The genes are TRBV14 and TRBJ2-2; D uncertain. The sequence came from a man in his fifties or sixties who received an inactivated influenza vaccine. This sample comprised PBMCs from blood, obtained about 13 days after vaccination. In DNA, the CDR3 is TGTGCCAGCAGCCGGTTCGCTACCGGGGAGCTGTTTTTT. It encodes CASSRFATGELFF.